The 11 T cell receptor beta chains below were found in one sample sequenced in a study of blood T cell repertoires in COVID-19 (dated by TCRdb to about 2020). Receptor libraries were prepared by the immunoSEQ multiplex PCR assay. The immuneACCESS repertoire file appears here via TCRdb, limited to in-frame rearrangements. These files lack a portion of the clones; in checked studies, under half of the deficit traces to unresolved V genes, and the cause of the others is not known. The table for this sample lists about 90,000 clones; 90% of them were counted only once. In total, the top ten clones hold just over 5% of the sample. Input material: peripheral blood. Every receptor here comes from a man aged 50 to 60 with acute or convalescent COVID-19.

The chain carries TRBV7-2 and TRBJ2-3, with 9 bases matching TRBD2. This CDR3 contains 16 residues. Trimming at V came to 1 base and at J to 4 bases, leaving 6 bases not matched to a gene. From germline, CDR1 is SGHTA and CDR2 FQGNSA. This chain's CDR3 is CASSLVGGLAADTQYF. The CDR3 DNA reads TGTGCCAGCAGCTTAGTCGGGGGACTAGCTGCAGATACGCAGTATTTT.

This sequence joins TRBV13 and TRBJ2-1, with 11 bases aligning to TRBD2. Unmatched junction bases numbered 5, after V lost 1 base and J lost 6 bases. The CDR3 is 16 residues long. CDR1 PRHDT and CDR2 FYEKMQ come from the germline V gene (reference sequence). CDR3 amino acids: CASSLVFGTSGNEQFF. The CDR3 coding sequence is TGTGCCAGCAGCTTAGTTTTCGGGACTAGCGGCAATGAGCAGTTCTTC.

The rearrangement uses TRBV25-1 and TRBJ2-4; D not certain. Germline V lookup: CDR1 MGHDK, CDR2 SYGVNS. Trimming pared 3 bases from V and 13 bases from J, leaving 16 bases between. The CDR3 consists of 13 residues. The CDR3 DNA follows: TGTGCCAGCAGTGAGGCGGTGCCCGTCAAACAGTACTTC. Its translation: CASSEAVPVKQYF. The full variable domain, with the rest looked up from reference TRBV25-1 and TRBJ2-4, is EADIYQTPRYLVIGTGKKITLECSQTMGHDKMYWYQQDPGMELHLIHYSYGVNSTEKGDLSSESTVSRIRTEHFPLTLESARPSHTSQYLCASSEAVPVKQYFGAGTRLSVL.

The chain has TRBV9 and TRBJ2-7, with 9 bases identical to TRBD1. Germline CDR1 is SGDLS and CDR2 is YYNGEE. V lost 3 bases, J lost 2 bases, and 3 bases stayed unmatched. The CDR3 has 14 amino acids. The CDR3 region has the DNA TGTGCCAGCAGCGCTGGGACAGGGCCCTACGAGCAGTACTTC. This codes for CASSAGTGPYEQYF.

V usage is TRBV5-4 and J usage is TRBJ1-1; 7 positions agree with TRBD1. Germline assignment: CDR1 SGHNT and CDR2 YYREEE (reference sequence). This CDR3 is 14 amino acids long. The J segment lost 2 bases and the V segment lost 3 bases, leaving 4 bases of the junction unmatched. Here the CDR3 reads CASSSQGGNTEAFF. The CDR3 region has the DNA TGTGCCAGCAGCTCTCAGGGGGGAAACACTGAAGCTTTCTTT.

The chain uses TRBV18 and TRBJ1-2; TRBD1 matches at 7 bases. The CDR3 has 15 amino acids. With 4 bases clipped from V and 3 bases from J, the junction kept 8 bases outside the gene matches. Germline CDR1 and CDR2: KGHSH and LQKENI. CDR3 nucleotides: TGTGCCAGCTCACGGGGAACAGGGGCAGACTATGGCTACACCTTC. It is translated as CASSRGTGADYGYTF.

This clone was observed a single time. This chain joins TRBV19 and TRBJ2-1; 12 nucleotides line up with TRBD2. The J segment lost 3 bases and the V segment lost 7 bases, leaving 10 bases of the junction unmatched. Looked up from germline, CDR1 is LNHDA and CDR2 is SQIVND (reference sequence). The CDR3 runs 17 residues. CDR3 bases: TGTGCCAGTATGGGGTGGACTAGCGGGAAAAACTACAATGAGCAGTTCTTC. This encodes CASMGWTSGKNYNEQFF. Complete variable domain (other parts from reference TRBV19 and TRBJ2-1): DGGITQSPKYLFRKEGQNVTLSCEQNLNHDAMYWYRQDPGQGLRLIYYSQIVNDFQKGDIAEGYSVSREKKESFPLTVTSAQKNPTAFYLCASMGWTSGKNYNEQFFGPGTRLTVL.

CDR3 sequence (DNA): TGTGCCAGCAGACCGACGGGAGGCCAAAACATTCAGTACTTC. This sequence encodes CASRPTGGQNIQYF. J is TRBJ2-4 and V is TRBV6-5; 7 bases are a match to TRBD2. CDR3 length: 14 residues. The V gene's germline CDR1 is MNHEY and CDR2 SVGAGI. V lost 6 bases to trimming and J lost 5 bases; unmatched junction nucleotides: 7.

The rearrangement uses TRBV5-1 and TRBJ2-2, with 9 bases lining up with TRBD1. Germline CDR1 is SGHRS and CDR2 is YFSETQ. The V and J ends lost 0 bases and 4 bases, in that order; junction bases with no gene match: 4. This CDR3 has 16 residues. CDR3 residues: CASSLGDRVSTGELFF. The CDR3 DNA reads TGCGCCAGCAGCTTGGGGGACAGGGTGAGCACCGGGGAGCTGTTTTTT.

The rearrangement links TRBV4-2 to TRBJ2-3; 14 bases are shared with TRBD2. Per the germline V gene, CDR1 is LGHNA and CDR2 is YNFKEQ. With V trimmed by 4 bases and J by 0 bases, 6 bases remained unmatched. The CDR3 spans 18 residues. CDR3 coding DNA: TGTGCCAGCAGCCGAGGACTAGCGGGAGGAACTAGCACAGATACGCAGTATTTT. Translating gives CASSRGLAGGTSTDTQYF.

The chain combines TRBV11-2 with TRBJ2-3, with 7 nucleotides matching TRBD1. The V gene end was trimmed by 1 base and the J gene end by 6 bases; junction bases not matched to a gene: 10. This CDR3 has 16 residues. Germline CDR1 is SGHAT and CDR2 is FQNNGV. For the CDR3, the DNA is TGTGCCAGCAGCTTAGTTGGACAGGCCCCAGTTGATACGCAGTATTTT. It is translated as CASSLVGQAPVDTQYF. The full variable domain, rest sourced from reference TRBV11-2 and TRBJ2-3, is EAGVAQSPRYKIIEKRQSVAFWCNPISGHATLYWYQQILGQGPKLLIQFQNNGVVDDSQLPKDRFSAERLKGVDSTLKIQPAKLEDSAVYLCASSLVGQAPVDTQYFGPGTRLTVL.